Below, 27 T cell receptor beta chains from the same sample are listed, as sequenced in a study of cytomegalovirus exposure and HLA in healthy donors (dated by TCRdb to 2016 to 2017). The library was prepared using the immunoSEQ multiplex PCR assay. For the multiplex PCR, a mixture combining 60 forward primers for TCR Vbeta segments and 13 reverse primers for TCR Jbeta segments was used. The clones in this table, taken by TCRdb from immuneACCESS, are in-frame only. Not every clone is retained; where verified, under half of the shortfall comes from an unresolved V gene, and the cause of the rest is unknown. This sample lists under 250,000 clones; over 80% were detected once. The ten largest account for roughly 0.7% of the sample. The sample consisted of PBMCs. The receptors derive from a boy aged 2 to 10 in good health and CMV-seronegative.

The chain carries TRBV15 and TRBJ2-1, with 12 positions matching TRBD2. Trimming at V came to 3 bases and at J to 7 bases, leaving 4 bases not matched to a gene. This CDR3 is built from 15 residues. The V gene's germline CDR1 is LNHNV and CDR2 YYDKDF (reference sequence). The CDR3 DNA follows: TGTGCCACCAGCAGTACTAGCGGGGGGTGGAATGAGCAGTTCTTC. The encoded protein is CATSSTSGGWNEQFF. The whole variable domain, remainder taken from reference TRBV15 and TRBJ2-1, is DAMVIQNPRYQVTQFGKPVTLSCSQTLNHNVMYWYQQKSSQAPKLLFHYYDKDFNNEADTPDNFQSRRPNTSFCFLDIRSPGLGDTAMYLCATSSTSGGWNEQFFGPGTRLTVL.

This chain joins TRBV9 and TRBJ2-1, with D possibly TRBD2 on 5 matching bases. With 3 bases removed from V and 9 bases from J, the gap between germline ends came to 19 bases. The CDR3 is made up of 15 amino acids. Germline V gene lookup returns CDR1 SGDLS and CDR2 YYNGEE. The CDR3 DNA reads as TGTGCCAGCAGCGGAACTAGTGGGAATGGTGGTGAGCAGTTCTTC. Translated: CASSGTSGNGGEQFF.

The chain uses TRBV4-2 and TRBJ2-5; 7 nucleotides agree with TRBD2. J was trimmed by 5 bases and V by 4 bases; bases with no gene match: 4. The CDR3 covers 13 residues. In germline, CDR1 is LGHNA, CDR2 YNFKEQ. Here the CDR3 DNA reads TGTGCCAGCAGCCCGGTGGGGGGGGAGACCCAGTACTTC. Protein product: CASSPVGGETQYF.

This rearrangement joins TRBV9 to TRBJ1-1; TRBD1 might be the D (6 bases). With 5 bases removed from V and 0 bases from J, the gap between germline ends came to 11 bases. CDR1 SGDLS and CDR2 YYNGEE come from the germline V gene. This CDR3 is 14 amino acids long. The DNA of the CDR3 is TGTGCCAGCAGGCAGGGGCAGGTGAACACTGAAGCTTTCTTT. Protein sequence: CASRQGQVNTEAFF.

The CDR3 nucleotides are TGTGCCAGTAGTAACCGGAGGGAGATATCCACAGATACGCAGTATTTT. It codes for CASSNRREISTDTQYF. The V call is TRBV19, the J call TRBJ2-3, with TRBD2 as a possible D gene (6 bases). The CDR3 is made up of 16 amino acids. With 4 bases removed from V and 2 bases from J, the gap between germline ends came to 16 bases. Germline V gives CDR1 LNHDA, CDR2 SQIVND (reference sequence).

This sequence joins TRBV27 and TRBJ2-7; 11 bases are a match to TRBD1. The CDR3 length is 16 residues. Germline values: CDR1 MNHEY, CDR2 SMNVEV (reference sequence). With V trimmed by 7 bases and J by 1 base, 9 bases remained unmatched. The CDR3 DNA reads TGTGCCAGCATCATCCGCGGGACAGGGGGATCCTACGAGCAGTACTTC. Translating it yields CASIIRGTGGSYEQYF.

A remark on this clone: Relative to the germline gene, one junction end is altered; a read error may explain this. V gene TRBV11-2 combines with J gene TRBJ1-5; 8 bases line up with TRBD1. Germline-derived CDR1 and CDR2 are SGHAT and FQNNGV. The CDR3 extends over 15 amino acids. CDR3: CASSFGQGSNRPQHF. CDR3 nucleotide sequence: TGTGCCAGCAGTTTCGGACAGGGTAGCAATCGGCCCCAGCATTTT.

The chain links TRBV25-1 to TRBJ2-1; D might be TRBD2 (6 bases). CDR1 is MGHDK, CDR2 SYGVNS, per germline. The CDR3 consists of 15 residues. V was shortened by 0 bases and J by 9 bases, with 15 bases between the two germline ends. This CDR3 is CASSEYGGGEGEQFF. CDR3 coding DNA: TGTGCCAGCAGTGAATATGGCGGCGGGGAAGGTGAGCAGTTCTTC.

The V gene is TRBV19, the J gene TRBJ1-2, with D tentatively TRBD1 (6 bases). This CDR3 is 13 amino acids long. V lost 3 bases and J 6 bases, leaving 11 bases between the germline ends. The germline CDR1 and CDR2 sequences are LNHDA and SQIVND (reference sequence). The CDR3 bases are TGTGCCAGTAGTATCGGCAGGGGCGATGGCTACACCTTC. This encodes CASSIGRGDGYTF.

V is TRBV6-6 and J is TRBJ1-1, with 8 bases matching TRBD1. CDR1 and CDR2 from the germline V gene are MNHNY and SVGAGI (reference sequence). There are 15 residues in the CDR3. The V and J ends lost 7 bases and 5 bases, in that order; junction bases with no gene match: 12. CDR3 DNA: TGTGCCAGCAACAGGGGGTCTCGGGTGGGTACTGAAGCTTTCTTT. This codes for CASNRGSRVGTEAFF.

The chain joins TRBV6-5 to TRBJ1-2; 7 positions match TRBD1. The CDR3 is 13 amino acids. The V gene end was trimmed by 6 bases and the J gene end by 7 bases; junction bases not matched to a gene: 8. The germline V gene encodes CDR1 MNHEY and CDR2 SVGAGI. The CDR3, as DNA: TGTGCCAGCAGGGAATACAGGGGTCGTGGCTACACCTTC. Translation: CASREYRGRGYTF.

This clone was detected once. The chain has TRBV6-1 and TRBJ1-1, with D perhaps TRBD1 (6 bases). Trimming left V 5 bases short and J 11 bases short, with 18 bases between. The germline gives CDR1 MNHNS, CDR2 SASEGT. The CDR3 sequence is 13 residues long. The CDR3 DNA is TGTGCCAGCAGTCCCCCCGGGGGGCGAGGCGCTTTCTTT. As protein: CASSPPGGRGAFF.

J is TRBJ2-1 and V is TRBV15, with TRBD1 matching 10 bases. Trimming cost V 3 bases and J 2 bases; bases outside gene matches: 1. Germline V gene lookup returns CDR1 LNHNV and CDR2 YYDKDF (reference sequence). This CDR3 contains 15 residues. CDR3 coding DNA: TGTGCCACCAGCAGTGGACAGGGGGCCTACAATGAGCAGTTCTTC. Protein: CATSSGQGAYNEQFF.

The CDR3 bases are TGTGCCAGCACCCCAAGGGGGAGTGGAACTGAAGCTTTCTTT. Its translation is CASTPRGSGTEAFF. The chain recombines TRBV7-2 with TRBJ1-1; TRBD1 might be the D (6 bases). Germline V gives CDR1 SGHTA, CDR2 FQGNSA. CDR3 size: 14 residues. V lost 7 bases and J lost 5, with 17 bases in between.

This clone was seen a single time. The chain links TRBV27 to TRBJ2-5; D might be TRBD1 (6 bases). The CDR3 spans 13 residues. Trimming cost V 4 bases and J 4 bases, with 10 bases left between them. Germline CDR1 is MNHEY and CDR2 is SMNVEV (reference sequence). Written as DNA, the CDR3 is TGTGCCAGCAGTTCCACAGGGCTAGAGACCCAGTACTTC. It encodes CASSSTGLETQYF.

This clone was seen a handful of times. V is TRBV2 and J is TRBJ2-7; possible D gene TRBD1, 6 bases. This CDR3 comprises 15 residues. The ends were cut back, 4 bases at V and 4 bases at J, with 17 bases in the middle. Germline V gene lookup returns CDR1 SNHLY and CDR2 FYNNEI. The CDR3 DNA reads as TGTGCCAGCAGTGCCGAGAACAGGGCTGGGTACGAGCAGTACTTC. It is translated as CASSAENRAGYEQYF.

V usage is TRBV5-8 and J usage is TRBJ2-7; D is possibly TRBD2 (6 bases). Germline values: CDR1 SGHTS, CDR2 YDEGEE. Trimming removed 4 bases from V and 1 base from J, with 9 bases in between. The CDR3 covers 13 residues. This CDR3 reads CASSPGRSYEQYF. The CDR3 coding sequence is TGTGCCAGCAGCCCGGGGAGGTCCTACGAGCAGTACTTC.

The CDR3, as DNA: TGTGCCAGTAGTTTCCAGTCCACTGAAGCTTTCTTT. It specifies CASSFQSTEAFF. The V gene is TRBV19, the J gene TRBJ1-1; no definite D call. This CDR3 is 12 amino acids long. Germline loops: CDR1 LNHDA, CDR2 SQIVND (reference sequence). Deletions cut 5 bases from V and 4 bases from J, with 8 bases between.

The gene calls are TRBV7-9 and TRBJ1-2; TRBD1 matches 7 bases. The CDR3 runs to 13 residues. With V trimmed by 5 bases and J by 6 bases, 6 bases remained unmatched. Germline CDR1 SEHNR, CDR2 FQNEAQ (reference sequence). CDR3: CASSVGQINGYTF. As DNA, the CDR3 is TGTGCCAGCAGCGTGGGACAGATAAATGGCTACACCTTC.

The chain recombines TRBV27 with TRBJ1-5; TRBD1 might be the D (5 bases). Trimming removed 5 bases from V and 5 bases from J, with 13 bases in between. Germline V gene sequence: CDR1 MNHEY, CDR2 SMNVEV (reference sequence). The CDR3 consists of 14 residues. CDR3 amino acids: CASSVGGAYQPQHF. Written as DNA, the CDR3 is TGTGCCAGCAGTGTCGGGGGTGCGTATCAGCCCCAGCATTTT.

On this clone: At one end, the junction sequence differs from germline, possibly due to a read error. This chain connects TRBV10-1 to TRBJ1-1, with 10 nucleotides matching TRBD1. The CDR3 has 12 residues. In germline, CDR1 is WNHNN, CDR2 SYGVQD (reference sequence). The CDR3 sequence is CASSEGGTGASF. CDR3 DNA sequence: TGCGCCAGCAGTGAGGGTGGGACAGGGGCCTCATTT.

The chain couples TRBV28 to TRBJ1-2; 7 nucleotides line up with TRBD1. The germline gives CDR1 MDHEN, CDR2 SYDVKM. The CDR3 has 12 residues. Losses at the gene ends were 9 bases for V and 4 bases for J; bases not matched to a gene: 5. As DNA, the CDR3 is TGTGCCAGTAAGACAGGGCCCTATGGCTACACCTTC. Its translation: CASKTGPYGYTF.

The J gene is TRBJ2-5, the V gene TRBV2; no clear D. Between the trimmed V and J ends, which lost 3 bases and 3 bases, there was a span of 5 bases. Germline values: CDR1 SNHLY, CDR2 FYNNEI. The CDR3 totals 12 residues. In nucleotides, the CDR3 is TGTGCCAGCAGTGATCCTAAAGAGACCCAGTACTTC. Its translation is CASSDPKETQYF.

The rearrangement joins TRBV29-1 to TRBJ1-1; D is undetermined. Trimming shortened V by 6 bases and J by 1 base, and 12 bases separated the two germline ends. Germline V gives CDR1 SQVTM, CDR2 ANQGSEA. CDR3 length: 13 residues. This chain's CDR3 is CSVGGRTNTEAFF. As DNA, the CDR3 is TGCAGCGTCGGCGGGAGGACGAACACTGAAGCTTTCTTT.

The V call is TRBV5-1, the J call TRBJ1-2; TRBD1 might be the D (6 bases). The CDR3 extends over 14 amino acids. CDR1 and CDR2 (germline): SGHRS, YFSETQ. Trimming stripped 4 bases from V and 2 bases from J, with 12 bases between. CDR3 DNA sequence: TGCGCCAGCAGCACCTCAGGGGCCAACTATGGCTACACCTTC. It yields the protein CASSTSGANYGYTF.

This clone was counted between two and nine times. The rearrangement uses TRBV4-1 and TRBJ1-1; D gene unclear. The CDR3 is 11 amino acids. V was shortened by 3 bases and J by 11 bases, with 10 bases between the two germline ends. Germline CDR1 reads MGHRA; CDR2 reads YSYEKL. The CDR3 spells CASSHRGDAFF. The CDR3 nucleotides read TGCGCCAGCAGCCACCGAGGTGACGCTTTCTTT.

V and J are TRBV25-1 and TRBJ1-5; no clear D gene. Germline-derived CDR1 and CDR2 are MGHDK and SYGVNS. The CDR3 has 14 residues. V was clipped by 2 bases and J by 3 bases, with 8 bases between them. CDR3 region: CASSEGLTNQPQHF. DNA for the CDR3: TGTGCCAGCAGTGAAGGGCTTACCAATCAGCCCCAGCATTTT.